This T cell receptor beta chain derives from a study of blood T cell repertoires in COVID-19. Study information: Samples came from the United States, Italy and Spain, spanning acute and convalescent COVID-19. T cells, B-cell-depleted T cells, or PBMCs supplied cDNA or gDNA.

Note on this clone: In the same sample, other DNA sequences code for this CDR3.

Under the authors' procedure: Nucleated cell number was recorded as an estimate derived from reference gene primer amplification. Generated by immunoSEQ multiplex PCR, the TCRdb table keeps only in-frame clones and is missing some. D and trimming come from the DNA, and the V and J calls and clone size come from that table. In the table there are under 110,000 clones, over 65% of which are singletons. CDR1 and CDR2 (germline): SGHRS, YFSETQ. This CDR3 spans 13 amino acids. V was shortened by 3 bases and J by 3 bases, with 7 bases between the two germline ends. The sequencing sample was made of peripheral blood. The source of this sequence is a man older than 75 with COVID-19, enrolled during active disease. This chain uses TRBV5-1 with TRBJ1-5, with D unresolved. The CDR3, as DNA: TGCGCCAGCAGCTCCGGGGACAATCAGCCCCAGCATTTT. Its protein product is CASSSGDNQPQHF.